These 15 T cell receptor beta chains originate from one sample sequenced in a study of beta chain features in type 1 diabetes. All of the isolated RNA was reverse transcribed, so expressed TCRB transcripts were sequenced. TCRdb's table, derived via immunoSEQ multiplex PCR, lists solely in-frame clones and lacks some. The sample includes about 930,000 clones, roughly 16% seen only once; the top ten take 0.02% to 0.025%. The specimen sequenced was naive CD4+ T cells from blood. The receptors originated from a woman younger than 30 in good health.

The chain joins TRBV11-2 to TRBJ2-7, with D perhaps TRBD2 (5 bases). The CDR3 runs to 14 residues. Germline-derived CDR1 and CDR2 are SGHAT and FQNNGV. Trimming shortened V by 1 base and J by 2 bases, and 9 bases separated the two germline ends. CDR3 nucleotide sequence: TGTGCCAGCAGCTTAGTTCAGCGGACCTACGAGCAGTACTTC. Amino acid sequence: CASSLVQRTYEQYF.

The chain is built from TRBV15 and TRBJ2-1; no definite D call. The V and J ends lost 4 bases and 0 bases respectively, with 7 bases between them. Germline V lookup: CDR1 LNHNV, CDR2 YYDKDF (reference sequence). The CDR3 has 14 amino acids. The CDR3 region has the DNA TGTGCCACCAGCAAACAAGTCTCCTACAATGAGCAGTTCTTC. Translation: CATSKQVSYNEQFF. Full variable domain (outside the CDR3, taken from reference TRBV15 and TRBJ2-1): DAMVIQNPRYQVTQFGKPVTLSCSQTLNHNVMYWYQQKSSQAPKLLFHYYDKDFNNEADTPDNFQSRRPNTSFCFLDIRSPGLGDTAMYLCATSKQVSYNEQFFGPGTRLTVL.

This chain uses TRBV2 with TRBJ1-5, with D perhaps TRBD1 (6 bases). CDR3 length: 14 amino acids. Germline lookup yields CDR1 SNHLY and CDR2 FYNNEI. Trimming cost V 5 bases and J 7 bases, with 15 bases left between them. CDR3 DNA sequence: TGTGCCAGCAGTTTAACAGGGAAATCCCAGCCCCAGCATTTT. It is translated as CASSLTGKSQPQHF.

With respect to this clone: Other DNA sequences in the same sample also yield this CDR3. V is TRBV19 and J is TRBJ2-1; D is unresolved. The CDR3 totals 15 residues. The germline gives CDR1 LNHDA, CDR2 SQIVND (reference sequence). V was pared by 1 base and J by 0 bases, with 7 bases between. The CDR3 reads CASSIASSSYNEQFF. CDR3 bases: TGTGCCAGTAGTATAGCGTCTAGCTCCTACAATGAGCAGTTCTTC.

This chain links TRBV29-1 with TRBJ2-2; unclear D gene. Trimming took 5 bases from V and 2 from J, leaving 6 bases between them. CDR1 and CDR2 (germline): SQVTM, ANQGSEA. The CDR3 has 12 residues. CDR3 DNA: TGCAGCGTTCTAACAAACACCGGGGAGCTGTTTTTT. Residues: CSVLTNTGELFF.

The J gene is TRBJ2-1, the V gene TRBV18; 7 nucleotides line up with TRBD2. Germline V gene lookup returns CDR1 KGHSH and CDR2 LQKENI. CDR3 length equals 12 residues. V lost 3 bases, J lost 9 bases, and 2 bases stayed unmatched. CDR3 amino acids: CASSPTSVEQFF. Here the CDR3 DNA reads TGTGCCAGCTCACCCACTAGCGTTGAGCAGTTCTTC.

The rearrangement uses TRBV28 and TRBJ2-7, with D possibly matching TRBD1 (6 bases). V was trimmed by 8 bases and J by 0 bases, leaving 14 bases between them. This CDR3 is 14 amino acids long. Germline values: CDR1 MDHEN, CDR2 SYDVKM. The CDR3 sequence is CASYTGTNSYEQYF. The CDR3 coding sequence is TGTGCCAGCTACACAGGGACCAACTCCTACGAGCAGTACTTC. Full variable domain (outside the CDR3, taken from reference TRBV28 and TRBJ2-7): DVKVTQSSRYLVKRTGEKVFLECVQDMDHENMFWYRQDPGLGLRLIYFSYDVKMKEKGDIPEGYSVSREKKERFSLILESASTNQTSMYLCASYTGTNSYEQYFGPGTRLTVT.

In nucleotides, the CDR3 is TGCGCCAGCAGCCAAGACGGGGGCAGAGATGAAAAACTGTTTTTT. It codes for CASSQDGGRDEKLFF. This chain uses TRBV4-1 with TRBJ1-4; D may be TRBD1 (6 bases). Trimming took off 0 bases at V and 6 bases at J, with 11 bases between the two ends. CDR1 is MGHRA, CDR2 YSYEKL, per germline. The CDR3 is made up of 15 amino acids.

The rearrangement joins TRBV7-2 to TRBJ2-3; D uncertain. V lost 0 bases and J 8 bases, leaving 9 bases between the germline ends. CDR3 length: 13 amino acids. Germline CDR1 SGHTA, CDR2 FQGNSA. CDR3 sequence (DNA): TGTGCCAGCAGCTTAGCAGGATTTGTTACGCAGTATTTT. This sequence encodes CASSLAGFVTQYF.

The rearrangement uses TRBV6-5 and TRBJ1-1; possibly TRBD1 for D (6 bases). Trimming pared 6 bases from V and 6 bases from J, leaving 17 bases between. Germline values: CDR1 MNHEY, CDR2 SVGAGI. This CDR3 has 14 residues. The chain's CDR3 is CASSHRADWAEAFF. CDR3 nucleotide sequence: TGTGCCAGCAGCCACAGGGCGGATTGGGCTGAAGCTTTCTTT.

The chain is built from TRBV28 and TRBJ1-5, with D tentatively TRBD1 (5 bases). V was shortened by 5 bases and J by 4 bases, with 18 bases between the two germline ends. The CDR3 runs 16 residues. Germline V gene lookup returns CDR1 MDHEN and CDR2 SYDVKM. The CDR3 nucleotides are TGTGCCAGCAGTCCCGCGACTGGGACTTCTAATCAGCCCCAGCATTTT. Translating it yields CASSPATGTSNQPQHF.

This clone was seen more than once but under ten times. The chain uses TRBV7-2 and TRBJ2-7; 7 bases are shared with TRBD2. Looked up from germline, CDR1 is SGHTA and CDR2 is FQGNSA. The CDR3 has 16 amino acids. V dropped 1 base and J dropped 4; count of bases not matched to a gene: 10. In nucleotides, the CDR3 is TGTGCCAGCAGCTTAGGTTTTGCGGGAGAGGGGTACGAGCAGTACTTC. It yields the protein CASSLGFAGEGYEQYF. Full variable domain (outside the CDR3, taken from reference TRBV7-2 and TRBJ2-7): GAGVSQSPSNKVTEKGKDVELRCDPISGHTALYWYRQSLGQGLEFLIYFQGNSAPDKSGLPSDRFSAERTGGSVSTLTIQRTQQEDSAVYLCASSLGFAGEGYEQYFGPGTRLTVT.

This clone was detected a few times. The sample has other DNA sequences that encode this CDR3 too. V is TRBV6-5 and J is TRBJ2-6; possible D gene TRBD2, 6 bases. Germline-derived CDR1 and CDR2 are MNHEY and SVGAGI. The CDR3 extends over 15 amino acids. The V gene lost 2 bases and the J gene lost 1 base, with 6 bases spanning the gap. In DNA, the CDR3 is TGTGCCAGCAGTTACGGGGGGTCTGGGGCCAACGTCCTGACTTTC. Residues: CASSYGGSGANVLTF.

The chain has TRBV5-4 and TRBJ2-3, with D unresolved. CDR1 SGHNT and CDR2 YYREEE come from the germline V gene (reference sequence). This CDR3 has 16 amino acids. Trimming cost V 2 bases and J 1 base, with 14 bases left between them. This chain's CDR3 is CASSFGSGFGTDTQYF. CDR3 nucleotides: TGTGCCAGCAGCTTCGGATCGGGTTTCGGCACAGATACGCAGTATTTT.

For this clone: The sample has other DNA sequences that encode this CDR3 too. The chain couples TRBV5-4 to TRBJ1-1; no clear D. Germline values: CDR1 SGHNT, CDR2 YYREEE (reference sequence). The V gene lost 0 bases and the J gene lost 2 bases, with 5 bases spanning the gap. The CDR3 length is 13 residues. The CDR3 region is CASSLDRNTEAFF. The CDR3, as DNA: TGTGCCAGCAGCTTGGACAGAAACACTGAAGCTTTCTTT.